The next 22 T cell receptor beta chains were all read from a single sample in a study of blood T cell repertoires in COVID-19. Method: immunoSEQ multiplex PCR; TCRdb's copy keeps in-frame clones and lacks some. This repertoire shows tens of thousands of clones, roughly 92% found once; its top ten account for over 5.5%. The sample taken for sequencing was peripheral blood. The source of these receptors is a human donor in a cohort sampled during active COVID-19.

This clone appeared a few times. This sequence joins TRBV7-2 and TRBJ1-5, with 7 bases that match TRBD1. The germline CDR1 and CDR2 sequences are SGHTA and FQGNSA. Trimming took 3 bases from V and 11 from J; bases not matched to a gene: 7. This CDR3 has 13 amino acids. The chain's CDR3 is CASSLGTAESQHF. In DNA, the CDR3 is TGTGCCAGCAGCTTGGGGACAGCGGAGTCCCAGCATTTT.

The CDR3, as DNA: TGTGCCCAGGGGGGACAGGGATCCGAGCAGTACTTC. This sequence encodes CAQGGQGSEQYF. The V call is TRBV7-2, the J call TRBJ2-7; TRBD1 agrees at 9 bases. The V gene's germline CDR1 is SGHTA and CDR2 FQGNSA. Unmatched junction bases numbered 8, after V lost 11 bases and J lost 6 bases. CDR3 size: 12 residues. Full variable domain (remainder filled in from reference TRBV7-2 and TRBJ2-7): GAGVSQSPSNKVTEKGKDVELRCDPISGHTALYWYRQSLGQGLEFLIYFQGNSAPDKSGLPSDRFSAERTGGSVSTLTIQRTQQEDSAVYLCAQGGQGSEQYFGPGTRLTVT.

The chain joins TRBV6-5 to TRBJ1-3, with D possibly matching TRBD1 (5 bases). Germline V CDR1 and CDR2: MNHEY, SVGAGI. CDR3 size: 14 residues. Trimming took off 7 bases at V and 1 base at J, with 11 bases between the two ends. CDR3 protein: CASNQGPSGNTIYF. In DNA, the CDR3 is TGTGCCAGCAATCAGGGCCCTTCTGGAAACACCATATATTTT.

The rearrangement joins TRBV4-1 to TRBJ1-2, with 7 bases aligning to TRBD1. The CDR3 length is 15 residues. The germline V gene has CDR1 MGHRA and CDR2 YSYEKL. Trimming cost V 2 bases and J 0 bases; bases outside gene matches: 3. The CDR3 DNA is TGCGCCAGCAGCCAACGACAGGGATCTAACTATGGCTACACCTTC. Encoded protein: CASSQRQGSNYGYTF.

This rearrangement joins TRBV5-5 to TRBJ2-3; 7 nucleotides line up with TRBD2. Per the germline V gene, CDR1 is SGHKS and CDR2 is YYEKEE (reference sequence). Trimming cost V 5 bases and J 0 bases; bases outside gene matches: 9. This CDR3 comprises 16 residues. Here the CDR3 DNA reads TGTGCCAGCAGTTCCGCCCTAGCGGTGAGCACAGATACGCAGTATTTT. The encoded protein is CASSSALAVSTDTQYF.

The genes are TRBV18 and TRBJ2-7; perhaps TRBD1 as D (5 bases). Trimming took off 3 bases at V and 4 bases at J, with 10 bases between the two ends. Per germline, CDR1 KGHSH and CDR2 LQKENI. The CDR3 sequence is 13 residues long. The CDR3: CASSPTDTYEQYF. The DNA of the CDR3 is TGTGCCAGCTCACCTACGGACACTTACGAGCAGTACTTC.

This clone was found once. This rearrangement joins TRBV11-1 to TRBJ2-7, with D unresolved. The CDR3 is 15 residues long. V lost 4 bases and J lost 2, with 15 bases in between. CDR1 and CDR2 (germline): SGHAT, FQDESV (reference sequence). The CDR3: CASSSTGFPTYEQYF. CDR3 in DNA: TGTGCCAGCAGCTCGACCGGGTTTCCCACCTACGAGCAGTACTTC.

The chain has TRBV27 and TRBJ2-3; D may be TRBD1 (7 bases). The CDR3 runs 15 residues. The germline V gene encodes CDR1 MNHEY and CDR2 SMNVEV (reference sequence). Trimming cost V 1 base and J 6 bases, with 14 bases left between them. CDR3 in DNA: TGTGCCAGCAGTTTATTTCAGGGGGGCCTCGATACGCAGTATTTT. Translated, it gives CASSLFQGGLDTQYF.

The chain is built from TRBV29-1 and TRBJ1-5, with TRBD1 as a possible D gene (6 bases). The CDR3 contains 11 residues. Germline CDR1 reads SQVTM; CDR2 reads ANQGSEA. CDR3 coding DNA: TGCACCCGTTGGGGGCCGCGGCCCCAGCATTTT. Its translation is CTRWGPRPQHF.

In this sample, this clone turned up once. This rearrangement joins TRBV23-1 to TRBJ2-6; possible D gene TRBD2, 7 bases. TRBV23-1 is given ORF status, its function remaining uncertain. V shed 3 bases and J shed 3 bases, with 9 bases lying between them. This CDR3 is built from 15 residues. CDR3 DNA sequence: TGCGCCAGCAGTCAGGGGGGGCTTGGGGCCAACGTCCTGACTTTC. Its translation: CASSQGGLGANVLTF.

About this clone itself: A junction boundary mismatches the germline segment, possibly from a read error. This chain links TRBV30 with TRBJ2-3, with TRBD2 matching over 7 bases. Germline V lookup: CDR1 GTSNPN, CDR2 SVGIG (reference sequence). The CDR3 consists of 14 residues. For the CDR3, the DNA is TGTGCCTGGAGCGACGGACTAGAGGGCGATATGCAGTATTTT. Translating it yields CAWSDGLEGDMQYF.

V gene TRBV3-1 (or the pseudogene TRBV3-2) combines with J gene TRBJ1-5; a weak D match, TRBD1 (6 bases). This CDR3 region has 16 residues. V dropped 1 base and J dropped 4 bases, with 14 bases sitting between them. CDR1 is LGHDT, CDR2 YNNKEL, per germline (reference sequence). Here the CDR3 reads CASSQGVGTLNQPQHF. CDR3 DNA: TGTGCCAGCAGCCAAGGGGTCGGGACACTAAATCAGCCCCAGCATTTT.

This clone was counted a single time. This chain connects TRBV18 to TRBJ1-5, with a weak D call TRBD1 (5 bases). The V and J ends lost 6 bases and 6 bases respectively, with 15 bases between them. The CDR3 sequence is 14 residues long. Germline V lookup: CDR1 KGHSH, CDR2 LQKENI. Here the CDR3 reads CASSLGGSGQPQHF. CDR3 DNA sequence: TGTGCCAGCTCCCTGGGGGGGTCGGGTCAGCCCCAGCATTTT.

The CDR3 protein is CASRSTGLNTEAFF. For the CDR3, the DNA is TGTGCCAGCAGATCGACAGGCCTGAACACTGAAGCTTTCTTT. This sequence joins TRBV28 and TRBJ1-1; maybe TRBD1 (6 bases). CDR1 MDHEN and CDR2 SYDVKM come from the germline V gene. Trimming shortened V by 6 bases and J by 0 bases, and 11 bases separated the two germline ends. The CDR3 consists of 14 residues.

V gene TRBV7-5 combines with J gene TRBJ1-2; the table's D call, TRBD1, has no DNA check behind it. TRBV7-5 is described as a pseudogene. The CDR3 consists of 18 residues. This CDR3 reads CARSLFRAIRGTGYGYTF. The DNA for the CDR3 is TGTGCCAGAAGCTTATTCCGTGCTATCAGGGGGACAGGCTATGGCTACACCTTC.

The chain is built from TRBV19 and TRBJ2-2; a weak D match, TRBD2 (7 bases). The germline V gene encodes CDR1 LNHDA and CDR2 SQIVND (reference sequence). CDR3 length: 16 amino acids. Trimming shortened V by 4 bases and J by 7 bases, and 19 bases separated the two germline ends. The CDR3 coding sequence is TGTGCCAGTAGTACAGCCGTGGGGGCGGGGGTCGGGGAGCTGTTTTTT. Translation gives CASSTAVGAGVGELFF.

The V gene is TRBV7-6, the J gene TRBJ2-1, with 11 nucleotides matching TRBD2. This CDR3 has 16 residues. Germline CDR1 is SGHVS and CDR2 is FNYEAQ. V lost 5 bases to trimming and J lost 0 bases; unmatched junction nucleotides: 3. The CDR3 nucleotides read TGTGCCAGCAGCCCGACTAGCGGGGACTCCTACAATGAGCAGTTCTTC. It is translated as CASSPTSGDSYNEQFF.

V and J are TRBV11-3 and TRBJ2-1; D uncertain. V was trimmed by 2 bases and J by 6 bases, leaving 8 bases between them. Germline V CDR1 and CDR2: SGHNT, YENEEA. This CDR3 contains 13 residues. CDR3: CASSLPPGNEQFF. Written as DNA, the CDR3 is TGTGCCAGCAGCTTACCCCCGGGCAATGAGCAGTTCTTC.

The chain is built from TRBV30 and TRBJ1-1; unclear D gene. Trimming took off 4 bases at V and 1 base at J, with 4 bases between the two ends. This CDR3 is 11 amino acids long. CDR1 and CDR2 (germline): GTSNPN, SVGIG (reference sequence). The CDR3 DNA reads TGTGCCTGGATGGCGAACACTGAAGCTTTCTTT. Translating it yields CAWMANTEAFF. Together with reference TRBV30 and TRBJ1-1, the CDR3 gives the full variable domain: SQTIHQWPATLVQPVGSPLSLECTVEGTSNPNLYWYRQAAGRGLQLLFYSVGIGQISSEVPQNLSASRPQDRQFILSSKKLLLSDSGFYLCAWMANTEAFFGQGTRLTVV.

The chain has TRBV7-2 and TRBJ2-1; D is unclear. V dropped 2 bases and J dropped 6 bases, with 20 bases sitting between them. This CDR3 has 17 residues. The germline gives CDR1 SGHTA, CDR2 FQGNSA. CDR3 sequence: CASSLQLSLGSRNEQFF. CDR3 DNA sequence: TGTGCCAGCAGCTTACAACTAAGTTTGGGTTCTCGCAATGAGCAGTTCTTC.

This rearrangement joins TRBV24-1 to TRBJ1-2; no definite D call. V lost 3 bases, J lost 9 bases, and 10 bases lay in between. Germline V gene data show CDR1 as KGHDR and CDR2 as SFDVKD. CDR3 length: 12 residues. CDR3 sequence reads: CATSDNERRYTF. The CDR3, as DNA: TGTGCCACCAGTGATAACGAGAGGCGCTACACCTTC.

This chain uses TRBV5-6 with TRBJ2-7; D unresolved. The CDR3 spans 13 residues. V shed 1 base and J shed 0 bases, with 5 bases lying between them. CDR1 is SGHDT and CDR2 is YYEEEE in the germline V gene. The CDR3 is CASSLTASYEQYF. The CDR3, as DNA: TGTGCCAGCAGCTTGACAGCCTCCTACGAGCAGTACTTC.